These 25 T cell receptor beta chains originate from one sample sequenced in a study of identical twins. One entry per CDR3 protein results from TCRdb running MiXCR on the 5' RACE reads. The sample lists approximately 280,000 distinct CDR3 sequences; more than 6.5% were seen once. Another study also made use of these data, one on yellow fever vaccine responses in identical twins.

Material: memory (CD45RO+) T cells sorted from blood. The receptors here all came from a woman between 18 and 29 years old in good health.

The chain combines TRBV2 with TRBJ2-2; 7 nucleotides match TRBD1. The CDR3 has 14 amino acids. The trim removed 6 bases at V and 5 bases at J, leaving 6 bases unmatched. Germline V CDR1 and CDR2: SNHLY, FYNNEI. CDR3 nucleotides: TGTGCCAGCAGCGAGACAGGGAAGACCGGGGAGCTGTTTTTT. Translating it yields CASSETGKTGELFF.

The sample holds a few counts of this clonotype. V is TRBV9 and J is TRBJ2-2, with D tentatively TRBD1 (6 bases). CDR3 length: 16 amino acids. Germline lookup yields CDR1 SGDLS and CDR2 YYNGEE. V lost 4 bases and J lost 0, with 13 bases in between. The CDR3, as DNA: TGTGCCAGCAGCCAGCAGGGGTCCGCGAACACCGGGGAGCTGTTTTTT. The encoded protein is CASSQQGSANTGELFF.

This clonotype was seen a few times. The chain is built from TRBV18 and TRBJ2-7, with TRBD1 identical over 8 bases. V dropped 2 bases and J dropped 7; count of bases not matched to a gene: 10. The CDR3 totals 15 residues. CDR1 and CDR2 (germline): KGHSH, LQKENI. CDR3 region: CASSPAMGQVREQYF. The DNA for the CDR3 is TGTGCCAGCTCACCAGCAATGGGACAGGTGAGGGAGCAGTACTTC.

This clonotype was seen repeatedly, ten times or more. J is TRBJ2-1 and V is TRBV5-1; no reliable D call. V gave up 0 bases and J gave up 8 bases, with 9 bases separating them. From germline, CDR1 is SGHRS and CDR2 YFSETQ. This CDR3 spans 13 amino acids. For the CDR3, the DNA is TGCGCCAGCAGCTTGGAATCTGGGTATGAGCAGTTCTTC. Residues: CASSLESGYEQFF.

This rearrangement joins TRBV7-8 to TRBJ1-3; 9 bases match TRBD1. CDR1 is SGHVS and CDR2 is FQNEAQ in the germline V gene. Unmatched junction bases numbered 5, after V lost 5 bases and J lost 0 bases. CDR3 length equals 16 residues. The CDR3 DNA reads as TGTGCCAGCAGCACCGGGACAGGGTTCTCTGGAAACACCATATATTTT. Protein: CASSTGTGFSGNTIYF.

This clonotype appeared a few times. This chain joins TRBV6-5 and TRBJ1-2; 7 nucleotides match TRBD1. Germline-derived CDR1 and CDR2 are MNHEY and SVGAGI. Germline trimming cut 5 bases from V and 8 bases from J; bases unmatched to any gene: 8. This CDR3 contains 13 residues. The CDR3 coding sequence is TGTGCCAGCAGTACTCCCAACAGGGGCGGCTACACCTTC. As protein: CASSTPNRGGYTF.

This clonotype was detected ten times or more. The V call is TRBV10-3, the J call TRBJ2-1; TRBD2 matches 8 bases. There are 16 residues in the CDR3. Germline CDR1 is ENHRY and CDR2 is SYGVKD. After removal of 7 bases from V and 5 bases from J, the junction contained 13 bases not matched to a gene. The CDR3 sequence is CAIKGVREGSDNEQFF. The CDR3 nucleotides are TGTGCCATCAAAGGGGTCCGGGAGGGATCGGACAATGAGCAGTTCTTC.

This clonotype has more than one count but fewer than ten. V and J are TRBV4-1 and TRBJ2-5; either TRBD1 or TRBD2 may supply D (6 bases each). The germline V gene has CDR1 MGHRA and CDR2 YSYEKL. Trimming shortened V by 0 bases and J by 2 bases, and 13 bases separated the two germline ends. The CDR3 length is 16 residues. The CDR3 DNA reads TGCGCCAGCAGCCAAGACTGGGGGGCAAGGCAAGAGACCCAGTACTTC. Its protein is CASSQDWGARQETQYF.

This clonotype was detected only a few times. The chain has TRBV9 and TRBJ1-2; D is undetermined. Germline lookup yields CDR1 SGDLS and CDR2 YYNGEE. Trimming left V 6 bases short and J 4 bases short, with 19 bases between. The CDR3 is made up of 15 amino acids. The CDR3 loop reads CASTKGRGGSYGYTF. The CDR3 region has the DNA TGTGCCAGCACCAAAGGGCGGGGTGGCTCCTATGGCTACACCTTC.

This chain connects TRBV9 to TRBJ1-2; 9 bases are a match to TRBD1. CDR3 size: 15 residues. Trimming cost V 4 bases and J 7 bases; bases outside gene matches: 11. The V gene's germline CDR1 is SGDLS and CDR2 YYNGEE. The CDR3 spells CASSPGTGYEGGYTF. In DNA, the CDR3 is TGTGCCAGCAGCCCCGGGACAGGGTATGAGGGTGGCTACACCTTC.

This clonotype was detected many times. The genes are TRBV7-2 and TRBJ2-5; D could derive from TRBD1 or TRBD2 (5 bases each). Germline CDR1 is SGHTA and CDR2 is FQGNSA. The V and J ends lost 7 bases and 2 bases respectively, with 14 bases between them. This CDR3 is 14 amino acids long. CDR3 nucleotides: TGTGCCAGCAAAAAGAGCAGGGAGCAAGAGACCCAGTACTTC. The encoded protein is CASKKSREQETQYF. The variable domain in full, with the rest retrieved from reference TRBV7-2 and TRBJ2-5, is GAGVSQSPSNKVTEKGKDVELRCDPISGHTALYWYRQSLGQGLEFLIYFQGNSAPDKSGLPSDRFSAERTGGSVSTLTIQRTQQEDSAVYLCASKKSREQETQYFGPGTRLLVL.

The V call is TRBV12-3 or TRBV12-4, the J call TRBJ2-1; 7 bases agree with TRBD1. J was trimmed by 4 bases and V by 3 bases; bases with no gene match: 9. The CDR3 sequence is 16 residues long. CDR3 amino acids: CASSFSQGVGYNEQFF. In DNA, the CDR3 is TGTGCCAGCAGTTTTTCTCAGGGGGTAGGGTACAATGAGCAGTTCTTC.

The rearrangement uses TRBV6-1 and TRBJ1-3; no reliable D call. V was pared by 7 bases and J by 0 bases, with 10 bases between. Germline CDR1 reads MNHNS; CDR2 reads SASEGT. CDR3 length equals 14 residues. The CDR3 region is CASIRGSSGNTIYF. CDR3 bases: TGTGCCAGCATTCGGGGAAGCTCTGGAAACACCATATATTTT.

V and J are TRBV15 and TRBJ1-4, with D possibly being TRBD1 (5 bases). Germline values: CDR1 LNHNV, CDR2 YYDKDF (reference sequence). V was pared by 2 bases and J by 6 bases, with 13 bases between. This CDR3 is 15 amino acids long. Here the CDR3 reads CATSRRTGGDEKLFF. CDR3 DNA: TGTGCCACCAGCAGAAGGACGGGAGGGGATGAAAAACTGTTTTTT.

A few counts support this clonotype. J is TRBJ2-5 and V is TRBV3-1, with D tentatively TRBD1 or TRBD2 (5 bases each). The V and J ends lost 7 bases and 5 bases respectively, with 23 bases between them. CDR1 is LGHDT, CDR2 YNNKEL, per germline (reference sequence). CDR3 size: 16 residues. The CDR3: CASIPTGASIWETQYF. The CDR3 DNA is TGTGCCAGCATCCCAACCGGGGCGTCGATCTGGGAGACCCAGTACTTC.

This clonotype was found many times. The rearrangement links TRBV6-2 or TRBV6-3 to TRBJ1-2; no clear D gene. Between the trimmed V and J ends, which lost 5 bases and 4 bases, there was a span of 8 bases. The CDR3 is 12 amino acids. Germline V lookup: CDR1 MNHEY, CDR2 SVGEGT. CDR3 amino acids: CASSHELYGYTF. CDR3 DNA sequence: TGTGCCAGCAGTCACGAACTCTATGGCTACACCTTC.

V gene TRBV7-6 combines with J gene TRBJ2-3; TRBD2 might be the D (6 bases). The germline V gene encodes CDR1 SGHVS and CDR2 FNYEAQ. The CDR3 length is 15 residues. Trimming took off 4 bases at V and 0 bases at J, with 11 bases between the two ends. The CDR3: CASSYRGSSTDTQYF. In nucleotides, the CDR3 is TGTGCCAGCAGCTATCGGGGGTCTAGCACAGATACGCAGTATTTT. Together with reference TRBV7-6 and TRBJ2-3, the CDR3 gives the full variable domain: GAGVSQSPRYKVTKRGQDVALRCDPISGHVSLYWYRQALGQGPEFLTYFNYEAQQDKSGLPNDRFSAERPEGSISTLTIQRTEQRDSAMYRCASSYRGSSTDTQYFGPGTRLTVL.

The V gene is TRBV20-1, the J gene TRBJ1-1; D call uncertain. Trimming pared 2 bases from V and 6 bases from J, leaving 13 bases between. The CDR3 has 13 residues. CDR1 DFQATT and CDR2 SNEGSKA come from the germline V gene (reference sequence). CDR3: CSARNSVGPEAFF. The DNA for the CDR3 is TGCAGTGCTAGAAATTCGGTAGGACCTGAAGCTTTCTTT.

This clonotype was counted only a few times. The CDR3 DNA is TGTGCCAGCAGCTTAAACGCCCTGAACACTGAAGCTTTCTTT. Its translation is CASSLNALNTEAFF. This chain joins TRBV11-2 and TRBJ1-1; D is ambiguous. The CDR3 is 14 residues long. Trimming shortened V by 2 bases and J by 0 bases, and 7 bases separated the two germline ends. Looked up from germline, CDR1 is SGHAT and CDR2 is FQNNGV.

This clonotype has just a few counts. The genes are TRBV27 and TRBJ2-1; the D is unclear. The germline V gene encodes CDR1 MNHEY and CDR2 SMNVEV (reference sequence). Trimming stripped 2 bases from V and 4 bases from J, with 18 bases between. This CDR3 comprises 17 residues. Here the CDR3 reads CASSLRIGSTTYNEQFF. CDR3 sequence (DNA): TGTGCCAGCAGTTTAAGAATAGGATCCACCACATACAATGAGCAGTTCTTC.

This clonotype showed up just a few times. CDR3 bases: TGTGCCATCACCAGGACTAGCGGGGATGGCGAGCAGTACTTC. This encodes CAITRTSGDGEQYF. The V and J genes are TRBV10-3 and TRBJ2-7; 12 positions agree with TRBD2. Per the germline V gene, CDR1 is ENHRY and CDR2 is SYGVKD. The CDR3 covers 14 residues. J was trimmed by 6 bases and V by 7 bases; bases with no gene match: 7.

This clonotype was detected a few times. The chain joins TRBV20-1 to TRBJ2-5; possible D gene TRBD1, 6 bases. The CDR3 loop spans 14 amino acids. CDR1 DFQATT and CDR2 SNEGSKA come from the germline V gene (reference sequence). V lost 0 bases to trimming and J lost 4 bases, with 12 bases between them. The CDR3: CSARDGGWGETQYF. The CDR3 DNA is TGCAGTGCTAGAGATGGGGGCTGGGGAGAGACCCAGTACTTC.

This clonotype was observed at least ten times. The rearrangement joins TRBV10-3 to TRBJ1-1; no firm D call. Germline V gene sequence: CDR1 ENHRY, CDR2 SYGVKD. The germline V and J ends were trimmed by 6 bases and 4 bases, with 12 bases remaining between them. CDR3 length equals 13 residues. The CDR3 spells CAIRRAGGTEAFF. The CDR3 region has the DNA TGTGCCATCAGACGGGCAGGAGGCACTGAAGCTTTCTTT.

This clonotype was picked up a small number of times. The V gene is TRBV28, the J gene TRBJ1-1, with D possibly being TRBD1 (5 bases). V lost 7 bases and J lost 0, with 9 bases in between. The germline V gene encodes CDR1 MDHEN and CDR2 SYDVKM. The CDR3 is 13 residues long. The CDR3 protein is CASTDSMNTEAFF. CDR3 DNA: TGTGCCAGCACCGACAGCATGAACACTGAAGCTTTCTTT.

This chain connects TRBV12-3 or TRBV12-4 to TRBJ2-7; D may be TRBD2 (5 bases). The V end lost 5 bases, the J end lost 0 bases, and 20 bases lay between the germline ends. This CDR3 spans 17 amino acids. The CDR3 is CASSRSPGIVSSYEQYF. In DNA form, the CDR3 reads TGTGCCAGCAGTCGCTCGCCCGGGATAGTAAGCTCCTACGAGCAGTACTTC.